A few counts support the clone carrying this TCR beta chain. The data were taken from a study of identical twins. Via MiXCR, TCRdb re-called the 5' RACE reads, giving one row per CDR3 protein. Of around 690,000 distinct CDR3 sequences in the sample, 20% to 25% are singletons; the top ten hold 4% to 4.5%. These data were likewise used in another study, on T cells expressing NK-cell markers. That publication notes: The contribution of dominant NKG2C+ clonotypes to CD8+ T cells in about six donors was about 1.0-7.0%. Expanded NKG2C+ T cell clones had unclear HCMV specificity.

The clonotype was recovered from a woman aged 18-30 years in good health. Specimen: PBMCs.

This CDR3 reads CSVVRPGVHEQYF. CDR3 bases: TGCAGCGTTGTACGGCCGGGGGTCCACGAGCAGTACTTC. The genes are TRBV29-1 and TRBJ2-7; a weak D match, TRBD2 (6 bases). The V and J ends lost 4 bases and 5 bases respectively, with 15 bases between them. The length of the CDR3 is 13 residues. The germline gives CDR1 SQVTM, CDR2 ANQGSEA.